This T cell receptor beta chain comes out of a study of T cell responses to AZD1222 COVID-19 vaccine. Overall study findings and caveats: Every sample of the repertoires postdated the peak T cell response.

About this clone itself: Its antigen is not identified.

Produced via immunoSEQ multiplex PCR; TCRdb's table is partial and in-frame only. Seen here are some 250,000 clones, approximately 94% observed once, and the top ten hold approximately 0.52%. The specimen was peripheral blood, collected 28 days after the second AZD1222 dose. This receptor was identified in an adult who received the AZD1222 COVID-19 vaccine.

CDR3 sequence (DNA): TGTGCCAGCAGTTTTAATAAGGGGCTGAACACTGAAGCTTTCTTT. It codes for CASSFNKGLNTEAFF. V and J are TRBV28 and TRBJ1-1; D is possibly TRBD1 (5 bases). In germline, CDR1 is MDHEN, CDR2 SYDVKM. V dropped 3 bases and J dropped 0 bases, with 11 bases sitting between them. The length of the CDR3 is 15 residues.